The 8 T cell receptor beta chains below were found in one sample sequenced in a study of response to subunit inactivated influenza vaccine. TCRdb re-analysed the RT-PCR reads in MiXCR, keeping a single row per CDR3 protein. The sample lists about 540,000 distinct CDR3 sequences; less than 25% were seen once. This same sample was also taken into another study, of T cells expressing NK-cell markers. This second report adds: Libraries used 5'RACE template switching adding universal primer site and UMIs.

The starting material was CD4+ T cells sorted from PBMCs, obtained less than 13 days after vaccination. These receptor sequences come from a man in his forties or fifties who received an inactivated influenza vaccine.

The rearrangement links TRBV24-1 to TRBJ2-5; D call uncertain. Germline CDR1 reads KGHDR; CDR2 reads SFDVKD. The V gene lost 5 bases and the J gene lost 4 bases, with 4 bases spanning the gap. CDR3 length: 11 amino acids. Here the CDR3 DNA reads TGTGCCACCAGTGTTGGAGAGACCCAGTACTTC. It encodes CATSVGETQYF.

The chain uses TRBV4-1 and TRBJ2-7; D remains unclear. Trimming took 0 bases from V and 3 from J, leaving 9 bases between them. The CDR3 spans 14 residues. Germline values: CDR1 MGHRA, CDR2 YSYEKL. The CDR3 region is CASSQEPRNYEQYF. The CDR3, as DNA: TGCGCCAGCAGCCAAGAACCAAGGAACTACGAGCAGTACTTC.

The genes are TRBV18 and TRBJ2-7, with D unresolved. The germline V gene encodes CDR1 KGHSH and CDR2 LQKENI. This CDR3 region has 15 residues. Trimming stripped 4 bases from V and 5 bases from J, with 18 bases between. CDR3 loop: CASSLRYYNENEQYF. The CDR3 nucleotides are TGTGCCAGCTCACTCCGTTATTACAACGAGAACGAGCAGTACTTC.

The chain couples TRBV10-3 to TRBJ2-2; D ambiguous. Per germline, CDR1 ENHRY and CDR2 SYGVKD. The CDR3 extends over 16 amino acids. Trimming pared 0 bases from V and 2 bases from J, leaving 10 bases between. CDR3 in amino acids: CAISESENFNTGELFF. CDR3 DNA sequence: TGTGCCATCAGTGAGTCAGAAAACTTCAACACCGGGGAGCTGTTTTTT.

V is TRBV19 and J is TRBJ2-3; 7 bases match TRBD1. J was trimmed by 1 base and V by 6 bases; bases with no gene match: 10. The germline CDR1 and CDR2 sequences are LNHDA and SQIVND (reference sequence). The CDR3 sequence is 16 residues long. The CDR3 region has the DNA TGTGCCAGTAGAACGCGAGGGGGCGATGGCACAGATACGCAGTATTTT. It yields the protein CASRTRGGDGTDTQYF.

The genes are TRBV7-6 and TRBJ2-1, with TRBD2 matching over 10 bases. The CDR3 contains 15 residues. J lost 6 bases, V lost 2 bases, and 4 bases had no gene match. Germline values: CDR1 SGHVS, CDR2 FNYEAQ. CDR3 bases: TGTGCCAGCAGCTTAAGCGGGGGGGCGGTCAATGAGCAGTTCTTC. Translation: CASSLSGGAVNEQFF.

The chain joins TRBV9 to TRBJ2-3, with TRBD2 as a possible D gene (5 bases). The CDR3 contains 16 residues. Trimming removed 3 bases at V and 3 bases at J, with 17 bases between. CDR1 and CDR2 from the germline V gene are SGDLS and YYNGEE. The CDR3 protein is CASSAYGESLTDTQYF. The DNA for the CDR3 is TGTGCCAGCAGCGCTTATGGGGAGTCGTTGACAGATACGCAGTATTTT.

The chain is built from TRBV7-6 and TRBJ2-3; D is perhaps TRBD2 (6 bases). Trimming took off 2 bases at V and 3 bases at J, with 12 bases between the two ends. This CDR3 spans 15 amino acids. Germline CDR1 SGHVS, CDR2 FNYEAQ. The CDR3 spells CASSLTGTETDTQYF. In nucleotides, the CDR3 is TGTGCCAGCAGCTTAACTGGGACTGAAACAGATACGCAGTATTTT.